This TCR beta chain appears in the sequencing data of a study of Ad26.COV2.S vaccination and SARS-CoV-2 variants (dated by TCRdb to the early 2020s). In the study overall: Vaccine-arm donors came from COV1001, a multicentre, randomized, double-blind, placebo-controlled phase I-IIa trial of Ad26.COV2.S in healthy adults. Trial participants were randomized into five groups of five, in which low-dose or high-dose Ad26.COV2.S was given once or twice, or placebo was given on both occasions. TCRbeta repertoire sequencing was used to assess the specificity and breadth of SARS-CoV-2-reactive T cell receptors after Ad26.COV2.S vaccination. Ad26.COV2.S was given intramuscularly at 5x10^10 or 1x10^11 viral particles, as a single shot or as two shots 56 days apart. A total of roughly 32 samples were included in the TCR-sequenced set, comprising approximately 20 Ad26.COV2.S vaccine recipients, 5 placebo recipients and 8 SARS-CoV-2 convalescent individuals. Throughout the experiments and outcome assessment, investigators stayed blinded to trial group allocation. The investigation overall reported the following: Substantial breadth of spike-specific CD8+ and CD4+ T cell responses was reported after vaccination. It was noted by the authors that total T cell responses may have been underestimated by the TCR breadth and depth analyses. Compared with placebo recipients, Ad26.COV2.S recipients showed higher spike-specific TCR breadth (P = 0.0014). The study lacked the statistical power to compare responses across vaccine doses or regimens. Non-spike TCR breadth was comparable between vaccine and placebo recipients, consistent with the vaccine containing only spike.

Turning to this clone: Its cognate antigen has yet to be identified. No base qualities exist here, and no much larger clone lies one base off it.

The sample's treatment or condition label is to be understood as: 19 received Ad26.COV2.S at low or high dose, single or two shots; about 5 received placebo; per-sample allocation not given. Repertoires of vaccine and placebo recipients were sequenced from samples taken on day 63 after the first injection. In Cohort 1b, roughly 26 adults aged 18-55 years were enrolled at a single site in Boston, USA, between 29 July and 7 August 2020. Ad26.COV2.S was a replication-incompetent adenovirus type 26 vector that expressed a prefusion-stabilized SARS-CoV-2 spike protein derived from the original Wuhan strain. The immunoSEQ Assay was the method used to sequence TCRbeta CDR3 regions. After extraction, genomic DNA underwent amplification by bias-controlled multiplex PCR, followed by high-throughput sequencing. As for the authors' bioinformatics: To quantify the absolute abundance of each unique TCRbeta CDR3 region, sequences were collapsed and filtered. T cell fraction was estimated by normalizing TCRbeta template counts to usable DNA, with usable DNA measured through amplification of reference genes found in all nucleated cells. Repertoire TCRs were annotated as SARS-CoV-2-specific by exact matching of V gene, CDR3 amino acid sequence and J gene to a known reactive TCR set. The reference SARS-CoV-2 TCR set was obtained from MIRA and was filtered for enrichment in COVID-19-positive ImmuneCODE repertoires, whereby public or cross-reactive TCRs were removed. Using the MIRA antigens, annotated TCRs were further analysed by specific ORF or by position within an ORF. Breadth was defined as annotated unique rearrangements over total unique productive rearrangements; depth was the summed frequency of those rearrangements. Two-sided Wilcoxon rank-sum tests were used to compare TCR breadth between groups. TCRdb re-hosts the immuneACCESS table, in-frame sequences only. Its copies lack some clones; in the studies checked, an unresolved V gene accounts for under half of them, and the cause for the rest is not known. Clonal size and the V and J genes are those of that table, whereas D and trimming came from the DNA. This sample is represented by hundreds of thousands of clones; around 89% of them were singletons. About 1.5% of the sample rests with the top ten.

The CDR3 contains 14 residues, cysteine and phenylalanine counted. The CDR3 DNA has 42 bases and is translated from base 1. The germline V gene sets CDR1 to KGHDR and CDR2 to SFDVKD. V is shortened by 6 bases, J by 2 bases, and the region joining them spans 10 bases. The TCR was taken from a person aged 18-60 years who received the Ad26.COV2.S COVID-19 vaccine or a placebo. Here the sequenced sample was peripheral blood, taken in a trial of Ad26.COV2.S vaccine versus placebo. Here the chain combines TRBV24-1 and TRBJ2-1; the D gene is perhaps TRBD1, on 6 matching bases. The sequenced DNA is TGTGCCACCAGTCACAGGGACACCTACAATGAGCAGTTCTTC. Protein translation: CATSHRDTYNEQFF.